Listed below are T cell receptor beta chains from one sample, sequenced in a study of graft-versus-host responses after intestinal transplantation. Using immunoSEQ multiplex PCR, the repertoire was profiled, and TCRdb retains in-frame clones only, with some absent. The repertoire has around 17,000 clones, approximately 82% of them found once; the top ten carry around 6%. This specimen consisted of ileum tissue, obtained 17 days after transplant. The receptors were gathered from a human patient who received an intestinal transplant, so some T cells may come from the graft donor. The CDR3 runs from the conserved cysteine through the conserved F or W.

>TRBV6-5|TRBJ1-1
CASSYSGVRNTEAFF
>TRBV4-2|TRBJ2-5
CASSLTSGETQYF
>TRBV6-6|TRBJ2-1
CASSYSRLAEYNEQFF
>TRBV10-3|TRBJ1-2
CATWDNGYTF
>TRBV28|TRBJ2-7
CASSQTTSGSYEQYF
>TRBV28|TRBJ1-1
CASSYRVPTEAFF
>TRBV6-5|TRBJ2-2
CASNRDRGTGELFF
>TRBV27|TRBJ2-3
CASSSPTMSGRTDTQYF
>TRBV6-5|TRBJ1-1
CASRNQGSYTEAFF
>TRBV15|TRBJ1-1
CASTLTGTSNTEAFF
>TRBV28|TRBJ2-7
CASSLDSYEQYF
>TRBV21-1|TRBJ2-1
CASSPMRVEQFF
>TRBV9|TRBJ2-5
CASSTPLAGGQETQYF
>TRBV7-2|TRBJ2-1
CASSLEVSYNEQFF
>TRBV2|TRBJ2-1
CATPGQGSSNEQFF
>TRBV14|TRBJ1-1
CASSQGAGTTEAFF
>TRBV13|TRBJ2-7
CASSLGRGPTYEQYF
>TRBV12-1|TRBJ2-1
CASSYPRPPGTDEQFF
>TRBV11-2|TRBJ1-5
CASSLKQWWPQHF